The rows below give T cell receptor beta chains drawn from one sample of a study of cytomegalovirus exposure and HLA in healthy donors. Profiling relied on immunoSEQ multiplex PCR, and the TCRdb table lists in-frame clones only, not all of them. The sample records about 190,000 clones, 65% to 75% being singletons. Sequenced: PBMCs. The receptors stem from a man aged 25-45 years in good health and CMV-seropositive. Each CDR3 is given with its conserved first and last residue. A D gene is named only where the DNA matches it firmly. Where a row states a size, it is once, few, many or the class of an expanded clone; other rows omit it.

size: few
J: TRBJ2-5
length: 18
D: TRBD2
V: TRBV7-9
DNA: TGTGCCAGCAGCCCCGGGACTAGCGGGGGGCGTGGGCAAGAGACCCAGTACTTC
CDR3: CASSPGTSGGRGQETQYF

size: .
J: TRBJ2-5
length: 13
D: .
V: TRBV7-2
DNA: TGTGCCAGCAGCTTATACAGACAAGAGACCCAGTACTTC
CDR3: CASSLYRQETQYF

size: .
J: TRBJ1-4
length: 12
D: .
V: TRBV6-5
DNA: TGTGCCAGCGGCGAGGCCCTAGGAAAACTGTTTTTT
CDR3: CASGEALGKLFF

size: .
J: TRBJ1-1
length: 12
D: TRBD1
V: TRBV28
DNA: TGTGCCAGCAGTTTGGAGGGGGCGCAAGCTTTCTTT
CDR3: CASSLEGAQAFF

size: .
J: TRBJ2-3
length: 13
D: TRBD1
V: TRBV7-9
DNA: TGTGCCAGCAGCCGCGGACAGGCAGATACGCAGTATTTT
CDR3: CASSRGQADTQYF

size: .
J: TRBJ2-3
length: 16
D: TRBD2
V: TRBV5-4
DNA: TGTGCCAGCAGCCAGGCTTCGGGGGGGCCGGGATATACGCAGTATTTT
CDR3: CASSQASGGPGYTQYF

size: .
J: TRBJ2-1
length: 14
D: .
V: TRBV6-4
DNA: TGTGCCAGCAGTGAAATGAGCTCCTACAATGAGCAGTTCTTC
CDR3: CASSEMSSYNEQFF

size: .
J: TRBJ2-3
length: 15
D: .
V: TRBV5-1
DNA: TGCGCCAGCAGCTTGGGTTCCCGGGGAACAGATACGCAGTATTTT
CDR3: CASSLGSRGTDTQYF

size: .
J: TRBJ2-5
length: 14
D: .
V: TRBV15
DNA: TGTGCCACCAGCAGAGATAGGCAGGAAGAGACCCAGTACTTC
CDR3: CATSRDRQEETQYF

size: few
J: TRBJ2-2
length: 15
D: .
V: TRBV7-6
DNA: TGTGCCAGCAGCTCCCGACAGGCGAACACCGGGGAGCTGTTTTTT
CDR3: CASSSRQANTGELFF

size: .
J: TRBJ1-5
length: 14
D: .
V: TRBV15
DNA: TGTGCCACCAGCGGACTGGGACTCAATCAGCCCCAGCATTTT
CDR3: CATSGLGLNQPQHF

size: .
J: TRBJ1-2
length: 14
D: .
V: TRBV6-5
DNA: TGTGCCAGCAGTTACCAGGGATGGGGCTATGGCTACACCTTC
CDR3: CASSYQGWGYGYTF

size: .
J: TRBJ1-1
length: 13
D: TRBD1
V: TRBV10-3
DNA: TGTGCCATCAGAGGGACAGGGGGCACTGAAGCTTTCTTT
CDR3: CAIRGTGGTEAFF

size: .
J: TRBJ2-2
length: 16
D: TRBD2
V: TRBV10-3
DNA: TGTGCCATCAGGAGATCGACTAGCGGGAACACCGGGGAGCTGTTTTTT
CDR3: CAIRRSTSGNTGELFF

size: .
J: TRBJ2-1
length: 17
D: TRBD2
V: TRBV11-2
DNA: TGTGCCAGCAGCGCCCCGACTAGCGGGATTACCTACAATGAGCAGTTCTTC
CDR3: CASSAPTSGITYNEQFF

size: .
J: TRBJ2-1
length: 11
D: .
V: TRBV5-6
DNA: TGTGCCAGCAGCCTAACAGGGTTGCAGTTCTTC
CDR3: CASSLTGLQFF

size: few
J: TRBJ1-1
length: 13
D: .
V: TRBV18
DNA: TGTGCCAGCTCCTACGGGAAGAACACTGAAGCTTTCTTT
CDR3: CASSYGKNTEAFF

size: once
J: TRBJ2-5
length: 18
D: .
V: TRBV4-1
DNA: TGCGCCAGCAGCCAAGAGCCCCTGCGGAGAACCTCCGGGGAGACCCAGTACTTC
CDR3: CASSQEPLRRTSGETQYF

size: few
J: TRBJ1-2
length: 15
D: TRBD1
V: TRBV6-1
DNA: TGTGCCAGCATCCTAGGGGGCCAAGCTAACTATGGCTACACCTTC
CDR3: CASILGGQANYGYTF

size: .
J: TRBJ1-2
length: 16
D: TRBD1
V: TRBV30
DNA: TGTGCCTGGAGTTCCCCCGGGACAGGGGCCAGGTATGGCTACACCTTC
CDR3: CAWSSPGTGARYGYTF

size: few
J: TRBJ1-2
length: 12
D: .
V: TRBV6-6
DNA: TGTGCCACCCAGTACCTTAACTATGGCTACACCTTC
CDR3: CATQYLNYGYTF

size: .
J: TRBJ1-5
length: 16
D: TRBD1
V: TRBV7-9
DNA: TGTGCCAGCAGCTTAGGACAGGGATATAGCAATCAGCCCCAGCATTTT
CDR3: CASSLGQGYSNQPQHF

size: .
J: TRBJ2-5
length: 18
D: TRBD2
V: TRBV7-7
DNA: TGTGCTAGCAGCTTATTAGATGGTGTAGCGGGGGTGGGAGAGACCCAGTACTTC
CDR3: CASSLLDGVAGVGETQYF

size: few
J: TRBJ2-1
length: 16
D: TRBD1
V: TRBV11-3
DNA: TGTGCCAGCAGCTTCCGGGGGACAGGGGGCTACAATGAGCAGTTCTTC
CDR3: CASSFRGTGGYNEQFF

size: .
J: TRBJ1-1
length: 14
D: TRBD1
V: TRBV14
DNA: TGTGCCAGCACCCCAAGACAGGGGTTCGCTGAAGCTTTCTTT
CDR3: CASTPRQGFAEAFF

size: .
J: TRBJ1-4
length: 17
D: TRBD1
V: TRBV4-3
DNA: TGCGCCAGCAGCCATGAATTCCCGGGACAGGGTGTTGAAAAACTGTTTTTT
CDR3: CASSHEFPGQGVEKLFF

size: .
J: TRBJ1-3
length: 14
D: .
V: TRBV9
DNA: TGTGCCAGCAGCCAGAAGGGGGCTGGAAACACCATATATTTT
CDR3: CASSQKGAGNTIYF

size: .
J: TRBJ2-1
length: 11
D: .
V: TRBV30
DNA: TGTGCCTGGAGTCCTTACAATGAGCAGTTCTTC
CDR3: CAWSPYNEQFF

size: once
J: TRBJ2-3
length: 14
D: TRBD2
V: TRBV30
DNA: TGTGCCTGGAGTTCGGGAGGTAGCACAGATACGCAGTATTTT
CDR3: CAWSSGGSTDTQYF

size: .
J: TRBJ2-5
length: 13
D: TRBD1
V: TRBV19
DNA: TGTGCCAGCCATGGGACAGTGAGAGAGACCCAGTACTTC
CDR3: CASHGTVRETQYF

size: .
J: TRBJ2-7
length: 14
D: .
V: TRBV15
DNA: TGTGCCACCAGCAAGGAAGGCGGGTCCTACGAGCAGTACTTC
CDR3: CATSKEGGSYEQYF

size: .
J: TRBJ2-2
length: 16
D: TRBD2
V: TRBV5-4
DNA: TGTGCCAGCAGCTTGTGGCTAGCGGGGAAGTCCGGGGAGCTGTTTTTT
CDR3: CASSLWLAGKSGELFF

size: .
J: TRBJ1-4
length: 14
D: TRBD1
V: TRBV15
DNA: TGTGCCACCAGCAGGGACAGGGGAAGTAAAAAACTGTTTTTT
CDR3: CATSRDRGSKKLFF

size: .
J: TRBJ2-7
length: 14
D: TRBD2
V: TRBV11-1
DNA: TGTGCCAGCAGCTTGACTAGCGGGTCCTACGAGCAGTACTTC
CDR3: CASSLTSGSYEQYF

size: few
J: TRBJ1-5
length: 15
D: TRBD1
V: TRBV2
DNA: TGTGCCAGCAGGTTGAGGACAGGGGGAAATCAGCCCCAGCATTTT
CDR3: CASRLRTGGNQPQHF

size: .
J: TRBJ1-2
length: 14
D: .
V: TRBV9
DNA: TGTGCCAGCAGCGGATTACAGGGAGACTATGGCTACACCTTC
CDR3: CASSGLQGDYGYTF

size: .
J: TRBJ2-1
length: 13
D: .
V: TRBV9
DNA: TGTGCCAGCAGCGAACAGGGTAGAGGTGAGCAGTTCTTC
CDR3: CASSEQGRGEQFF

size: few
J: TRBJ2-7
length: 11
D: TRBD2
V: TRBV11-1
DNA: TGTGCCAGCAGCTCGGGGGGGGAGCAGTACTTC
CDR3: CASSSGGEQYF

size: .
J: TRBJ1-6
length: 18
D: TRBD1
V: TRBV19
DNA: TGTGCCAGTAGTCATAGTAAGGGGGCAGGGACAAGGAATTCACCCCTCCACTTT
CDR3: CASSHSKGAGTRNSPLHF

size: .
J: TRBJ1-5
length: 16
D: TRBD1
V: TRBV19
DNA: TGTGCCAGTACCCCGTTGGACAGGTCGAGCAATCAGCCCCAGCATTTT
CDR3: CASTPLDRSSNQPQHF

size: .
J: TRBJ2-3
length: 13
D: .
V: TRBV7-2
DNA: TGTGCCAGCAGCTTCCGGGGCACAGATACGCAGTATTTT
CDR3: CASSFRGTDTQYF

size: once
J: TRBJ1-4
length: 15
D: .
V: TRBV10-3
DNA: TGTGCCATCAGATCCGTAGATTCAACTAATGAAAAACTGTTTTTT
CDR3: CAIRSVDSTNEKLFF

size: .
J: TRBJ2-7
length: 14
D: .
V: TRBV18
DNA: TGTGCCAGCTCACCACCGGGAGTGAACTACGAGCAGTACTTC
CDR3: CASSPPGVNYEQYF

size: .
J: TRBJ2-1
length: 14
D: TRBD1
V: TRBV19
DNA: TGTGCCAGTAGCCCAAACGGACAGGGCAATGAGCAGTTCTTC
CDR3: CASSPNGQGNEQFF

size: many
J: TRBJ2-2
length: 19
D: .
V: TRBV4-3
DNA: TGCGCCAGCAGCCAAGAACCGACCCCCCGCAGAGGCATCACCGGGGAGCTGTTTTTT
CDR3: CASSQEPTPRRGITGELFF

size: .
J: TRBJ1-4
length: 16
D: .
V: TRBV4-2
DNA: TGTGCCAGCAGCCAAGATTCGCAGGGCCCTAATGAAAAACTGTTTTTT
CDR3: CASSQDSQGPNEKLFF

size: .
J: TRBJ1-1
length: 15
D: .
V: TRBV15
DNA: TGTGCCACCAGCAAATCAACCAGGGTAACGGCGGAAGCTTTCTTT
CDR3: CATSKSTRVTAEAFF

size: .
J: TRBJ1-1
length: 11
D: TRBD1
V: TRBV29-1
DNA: TGCAGCGCATCAGGGGGAGTTGAAGCTTTCTTT
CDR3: CSASGGVEAFF

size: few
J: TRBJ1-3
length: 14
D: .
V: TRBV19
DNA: TGTGCCAGTAGTATGGGGAGCTCTGGAAACACCATATATTTT
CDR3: CASSMGSSGNTIYF

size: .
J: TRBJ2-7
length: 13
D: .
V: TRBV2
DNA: TGTGCCAGCAAATACAGGAGAAAGGAAGAGCAGTACTTC
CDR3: CASKYRRKEEQYF

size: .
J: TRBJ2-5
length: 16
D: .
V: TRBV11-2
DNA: TGTGCCAGCAGCTTAGCCGAGGGACTGATCCAAGAGACCCAGTACTTC
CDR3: CASSLAEGLIQETQYF

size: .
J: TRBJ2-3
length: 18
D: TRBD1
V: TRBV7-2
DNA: TGTGCCAGCAGCTTAAGGGACAGGGGGGCAACGAAAACAGATACGCAGTATTTT
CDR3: CASSLRDRGATKTDTQYF

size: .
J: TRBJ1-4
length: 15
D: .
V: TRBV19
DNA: TGTGCCAGTAGTGTCTCCCCAGGGAGGGGTGAAAAACTGTTTTTT
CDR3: CASSVSPGRGEKLFF

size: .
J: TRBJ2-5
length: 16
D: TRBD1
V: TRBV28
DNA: TGTGCCAGCACACGCCGCAACAGGGGGCGGATAGAGACCCAGTACTTC
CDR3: CASTRRNRGRIETQYF

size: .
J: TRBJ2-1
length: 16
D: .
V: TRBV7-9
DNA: TGTGCCAGCAGCTTAGTTACGGGGCCCGAAGGGGGAGAGCAGTTCTTC
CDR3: CASSLVTGPEGGEQFF